A selection of T cell receptor beta chains follows, all from one sample in a study of identical twins. TCRdb redid the calling of the 5' RACE reads with MiXCR, one entry per CDR3 protein. The sample yields 1.5 million to 2 million distinct CDR3 sequences, roughly a third seen once. Sequencing was carried out using cord blood. All receptors come from a newborn girl in good health. The CDR3 runs from the conserved cysteine through the conserved F or W. Each record gives: J gene, clone size, D gene, V gene, CDR3 length, CDR3 DNA, CDR3 protein. D genes are given only for firm matches. Size tells how often a clone was seen (once, few, many) or the class of an expanded clone, and some rows leave it out.

j_call: TRBJ2-1; clone_size: -; d_call: TRBD1; v_call: TRBV20-1; cdr3_length: 16; cdr3_nt: TGCAGTGCCAGCATTCCGGGACAGGGGAGGAGCGATGAGCAGTTCTTC; cdr3_aa: CSASIPGQGRSDEQFF
j_call: TRBJ1-4; clone_size: -; d_call: -; v_call: TRBV29-1; cdr3_length: 13; cdr3_nt: TGCAGCGTTTCGGGGGGGGCGGGGGAAAAACTGTTTTTT; cdr3_aa: CSVSGGAGEKLFF
j_call: TRBJ1-4; clone_size: few; d_call: -; v_call: TRBV6-6; cdr3_length: 16; cdr3_nt: TGTGCCAGCAGTTACTCGTCTGGCCCCCGGGGTGAAAAACTGTTTTTT; cdr3_aa: CASSYSSGPRGEKLFF
j_call: TRBJ1-2; clone_size: many; d_call: -; v_call: TRBV5-1; cdr3_length: 14; cdr3_nt: TGCGCCAGCAGCTTGGGACAGGCTAACTATGGCTACACCTTC; cdr3_aa: CASSLGQANYGYTF
j_call: TRBJ2-1; clone_size: -; d_call: TRBD2; v_call: TRBV18; cdr3_length: 15; cdr3_nt: TGTGCCAGCTCACCTTCTAGCGGCTATTACAATGAGCAGTTCTTC; cdr3_aa: CASSPSSGYYNEQFF
j_call: TRBJ2-3; clone_size: few; d_call: TRBD2; v_call: TRBV3-1; cdr3_length: 16; cdr3_nt: TGTGCCAGCAGCCAAAGGACTAGCGGGAGGGGCGATACGCAGTATTTT; cdr3_aa: CASSQRTSGRGDTQYF
j_call: TRBJ2-7; clone_size: few; d_call: -; v_call: TRBV5-1; cdr3_length: 18; cdr3_nt: TGCGCCAGCAGCTTGGGCCCTACTAGCACGACCACCTCCTACGAGCAGTACTTC; cdr3_aa: CASSLGPTSTTTSYEQYF
j_call: TRBJ2-5; clone_size: few; d_call: TRBD2; v_call: TRBV18; cdr3_length: 14; cdr3_nt: TGTGCCAGCTCACCAGTACTAGCGGGAGAGACCCAGTACTTC; cdr3_aa: CASSPVLAGETQYF
j_call: TRBJ2-7; clone_size: many; d_call: TRBD2; v_call: TRBV4-2; cdr3_length: 15; cdr3_nt: TGTGCCAGCAGCCAAGGACTAGCGGGAGGCTACGAGCAGTACTTC; cdr3_aa: CASSQGLAGGYEQYF
j_call: TRBJ2-1; clone_size: -; d_call: -; v_call: TRBV6-1; cdr3_length: 17; cdr3_nt: TGTGCCAGCAGTGAAGGTAGAGTGACAGGACGATACAATGAGCAGTTCTTC; cdr3_aa: CASSEGRVTGRYNEQFF
j_call: TRBJ1-1; clone_size: few; d_call: -; v_call: TRBV7-2; cdr3_length: 16; cdr3_nt: TGTGCCAGCAGCTTAATTATGCGGGTTGTGAACACTGAAGCTTTCTTT; cdr3_aa: CASSLIMRVVNTEAFF
j_call: TRBJ1-2; clone_size: -; d_call: -; v_call: TRBV12-3/TRBV12-4; cdr3_length: 14; cdr3_nt: TGTGCCAGCAGTACCCTAGGACGGCCCTATGGCTACACCTTC; cdr3_aa: CASSTLGRPYGYTF
j_call: TRBJ1-6; clone_size: few; d_call: -; v_call: TRBV4-1; cdr3_length: 16; cdr3_nt: TGCGCCAGCAGCCAAGATGACTTAGACACAAATTCACCCCTCCACTTT; cdr3_aa: CASSQDDLDTNSPLHF
j_call: TRBJ2-1; clone_size: few; d_call: -; v_call: TRBV7-9; cdr3_length: 17; cdr3_nt: TGTGCCAGCAGCTTAGTTTTTCCAGGGGGGTACTACAATGAGCAGTTCTTC; cdr3_aa: CASSLVFPGGYYNEQFF
j_call: TRBJ2-1; clone_size: many; d_call: -; v_call: TRBV11-2; cdr3_length: 12; cdr3_nt: TGTGCCAGCAGCTTAGGTATGAATGAGCAGTTCTTC; cdr3_aa: CASSLGMNEQFF
j_call: TRBJ2-7; clone_size: few; d_call: -; v_call: TRBV2; cdr3_length: 12; cdr3_nt: TGTGCCAGCACTATACAAAACTACGAGCAGTACTTC; cdr3_aa: CASTIQNYEQYF
j_call: TRBJ2-7; clone_size: few; d_call: TRBD1; v_call: TRBV20-1; cdr3_length: 16; cdr3_nt: TGCAGTGCTAGTGGACAGGGAAGAGCGTCCTCCTACGAGCAGTACTTC; cdr3_aa: CSASGQGRASSYEQYF
j_call: TRBJ2-5; clone_size: many; d_call: -; v_call: TRBV4-2; cdr3_length: 13; cdr3_nt: TGTGCCAGCAGCCAAGATTCCAGGGAGACCCAGTACTTC; cdr3_aa: CASSQDSRETQYF
j_call: TRBJ1-4; clone_size: -; d_call: -; v_call: TRBV3-1; cdr3_length: 15; cdr3_nt: TGTGCCAGCGCCCGACGGGGCAGACTTAATGAAAAACTGTTTTTT; cdr3_aa: CASARRGRLNEKLFF
j_call: TRBJ2-7; clone_size: -; d_call: -; v_call: TRBV5-1; cdr3_length: 15; cdr3_nt: TGCGCCAGCAGCTTGATTGGGCCTAGTCTGAACGAGCAGTACTTC; cdr3_aa: CASSLIGPSLNEQYF
j_call: TRBJ2-7; clone_size: many; d_call: -; v_call: TRBV2; cdr3_length: 11; cdr3_nt: TGTGCCAGCAGTGAACAGTACGAGCAGTACTTC; cdr3_aa: CASSEQYEQYF
j_call: TRBJ2-5; clone_size: few; d_call: -; v_call: TRBV3-1; cdr3_length: 17; cdr3_nt: TGTGCCAGCAGCCAACGCGGGCTATTATCGAAACAAGAGACCCAGTACTTC; cdr3_aa: CASSQRGLLSKQETQYF
j_call: TRBJ2-5; clone_size: few; d_call: TRBD1; v_call: TRBV7-2; cdr3_length: 15; cdr3_nt: TGTGCCAGCAGCCCGGACAGGGGGCGGCAAGAGACCCAGTACTTC; cdr3_aa: CASSPDRGRQETQYF
j_call: TRBJ1-2; clone_size: -; d_call: -; v_call: TRBV10-3; cdr3_length: 13; cdr3_nt: TGTGCCATCAGTCTGCAGGGCTCATATGGCTACACCTTC; cdr3_aa: CAISLQGSYGYTF
j_call: TRBJ2-3; clone_size: many; d_call: -; v_call: TRBV6-5; cdr3_length: 15; cdr3_nt: TGTGCCAGCAGTTACTCCGGGACTAGCACAGATACGCAGTATTTT; cdr3_aa: CASSYSGTSTDTQYF
j_call: TRBJ2-3; clone_size: once; d_call: -; v_call: TRBV12-3/TRBV12-4; cdr3_length: 14; cdr3_nt: TGTGCCAGCAGTTTGGCCGACATCACAGATGTGCAGTATTTT; cdr3_aa: CASSLADITDVQYF
j_call: TRBJ2-5; clone_size: -; d_call: -; v_call: TRBV30; cdr3_length: 17; cdr3_nt: TGTGCCTGGAGTGGTCCCTCTCGCATGGGGTACGAGGAGACCCAGTACTTC; cdr3_aa: CAWSGPSRMGYEETQYF
j_call: TRBJ1-4; clone_size: -; d_call: -; v_call: TRBV20-1; cdr3_length: 16; cdr3_nt: TGCAGTGCTAGAGCCATTCGGGCAGCCACTAATGAAAAACTGTTTTTT; cdr3_aa: CSARAIRAATNEKLFF
j_call: TRBJ2-1; clone_size: -; d_call: TRBD2; v_call: TRBV29-1; cdr3_length: 18; cdr3_nt: TGCAGCGCCCAAACGCCCCTAGCGGGGGTTCTGATCAGGAATGAGCAGTTCTTC; cdr3_aa: CSAQTPLAGVLIRNEQFF
j_call: TRBJ1-2; clone_size: -; d_call: TRBD1; v_call: TRBV28; cdr3_length: 15; cdr3_nt: TGTGCCAGCAGTGGACAGGGGCTGACCGGCTATGGCTACACCTTC; cdr3_aa: CASSGQGLTGYGYTF
j_call: TRBJ1-2; clone_size: many; d_call: -; v_call: TRBV29-1; cdr3_length: 10; cdr3_nt: TGCAGCGTGGGACACTATGGCTACACCTTC; cdr3_aa: CSVGHYGYTF
j_call: TRBJ2-3; clone_size: -; d_call: TRBD2; v_call: TRBV4-2; cdr3_length: 16; cdr3_nt: TGTGCCAGCAGCCAAAACCGGGGGGGCCGCACAGATACGCAGTATTTT; cdr3_aa: CASSQNRGGRTDTQYF